What follows are 8 T cell receptor beta chains derived from one specimen sequenced in a study of response to subunit inactivated influenza vaccine. One entry per CDR3 protein, called by TCRdb with MiXCR from the RT-PCR reads. The data contain roughly 650,000 distinct CDR3 sequences, 11% to 15% of them singletons. The sample was PBMCs from blood, taken around two weeks before vaccination. These receptors all come from a man between 50 and 59 years old who received an inactivated influenza vaccine.

This clonotype was counted ten times or more. The chain has TRBV12-3 or TRBV12-4 and TRBJ1-5; no reliable D call. The CDR3 is made up of 15 amino acids. V lost 7 bases to trimming and J lost 0 bases, with 13 bases between them. The CDR3 loop is CASKPGVNSNQPQHF. The CDR3, as DNA: TGTGCCAGCAAGCCCGGGGTGAATAGCAATCAGCCCCAGCATTTT.

This sequence joins TRBV29-1 and TRBJ2-1, with a tentative D call TRBD1 (6 bases). The V and J ends lost 4 bases and 0 bases respectively, with 13 bases between them. This CDR3 is 15 amino acids long. The germline gives CDR1 SQVTM, CDR2 ANQGSEA. The DNA for the CDR3 is TGCAGCGTTGCCTTTACAGGGAGCTCCTACAATGAGCAGTTCTTC. This sequence encodes CSVAFTGSSYNEQFF.

This clonotype was observed a few times. Here the CDR3 reads CASRPGSDYGYTF. CDR3 sequence (DNA): TGTGCCAGCAGGCCAGGGTCGGACTATGGCTACACCTTC. The chain has TRBV2 and TRBJ1-2, with a tentative D call TRBD1 (5 bases). The V end lost 6 bases, the J end lost 3 bases, and 11 bases lay between the germline ends. Germline CDR1 SNHLY, CDR2 FYNNEI. The CDR3 contains 13 residues.

This clonotype has more than one count but fewer than ten. V usage is TRBV7-9 and J usage is TRBJ2-3; no clear D gene. Germline CDR1 and CDR2: SEHNR and FQNEAQ (reference sequence). Trimming shortened V by 1 base and J by 1 base, and 12 bases separated the two germline ends. The CDR3 sequence is 16 residues long. The DNA of the CDR3 is TGTGCCAGCAGCTTAGGGCCGGAACCTCGCACAGATACGCAGTATTTT. This sequence encodes CASSLGPEPRTDTQYF.

V and J are TRBV10-3 and TRBJ2-7, with 14 nucleotides matching TRBD2. The germline CDR1 and CDR2 sequences are ENHRY and SYGVKD. The CDR3 covers 15 residues. The V and J ends lost 0 bases and 6 bases, in that order; junction bases with no gene match: 1. This chain's CDR3 is CAISESTSGRGEQYF. Here the CDR3 DNA reads TGTGCCATCAGTGAGTCGACTAGCGGGAGGGGCGAGCAGTACTTC.

This clonotype showed up just a few times. V usage is TRBV4-3 and J usage is TRBJ2-2; possibly TRBD1 for D (6 bases). Germline V gene sequence: CDR1 LGHNA, CDR2 YSLEER. There are 16 residues in the CDR3. Deletions cut 3 bases from V and 1 base from J, with 12 bases between. The CDR3 loop is CASSHFGQMNTGELFF. The CDR3 bases are TGCGCCAGCAGCCACTTCGGACAGATGAACACCGGGGAGCTGTTTTTT.

The chain joins TRBV20-1 to TRBJ2-3; 8 nucleotides align to TRBD2. The CDR3 consists of 15 residues. The V gene end was trimmed by 0 bases and the J gene end by 5 bases; junction bases not matched to a gene: 7. Germline V gene data show CDR1 as DFQATT and CDR2 as SNEGSKA (reference sequence). Here the CDR3 reads CSARDGAGGLDTQYF. For the CDR3, the DNA is TGCAGTGCTAGAGATGGGGCGGGGGGTTTAGATACGCAGTATTTT.

In this sample, this clonotype turned up a few times. The chain links TRBV3-1 to TRBJ1-1; D not certain. V dropped 4 bases and J dropped 4 bases, with 10 bases sitting between them. CDR1 is LGHDT and CDR2 is YNNKEL in the germline V gene (reference sequence). This CDR3 spans 13 amino acids. The DNA for the CDR3 is TGTGCCAGCAGCCCTGCCGTTGGCACTGAAGCTTTCTTT. Translated, it gives CASSPAVGTEAFF.